This TCR beta chain stems from a study of T cell responses to AZD1222 COVID-19 vaccine. A word on this clone: No antigen is known for it.

The CDR3 runs 10 residues. The ends were cut back, 8 bases at V and 8 bases at J, with 7 bases in the middle. Per the germline V gene, CDR1 is MNHEY and CDR2 is SVGAGI. Assay used: immunoSEQ multiplex PCR; TCRdb lists only in-frame clones, some missing. In the table there are around 110,000 clones, about 90% of which are singletons. Broader study findings: The span of vaccine-associated CD4 TCRs extended across spike, with dominance at 160-218 and 743-854. Baseline testing showed seropositivity in only six AZD1222 recipients. The study sampled repertoires only after the peak T cell response. A reported finding is that nearly half of spike-specific TCRs target unmutated variant regions.

The sequencing used peripheral blood, collected on day 0 of AZD1222 vaccination. This TCR was recovered from an adult in good health. The chain employs TRBV6-5 and TRBJ2-1; D call uncertain. Here the CDR3 reads CASAVYEQFF. The CDR3, as DNA: TGTGCCAGCGCCGTGTATGAGCAGTTCTTC.